This T cell receptor (beta chain) comes out of a study of CD8+CD57+ T cells in acquired aplastic anemia. Study details: Mean yield of DNA from sorted CD4+ and CD8+ cells was about 3.2 ug.

The TCR beta profiling, which covered VDJ combination and CDR3 sequence, was carried out using genomic DNA as the template. TCRdb independently ran MiXCR on the reads; one entry per CDR3 protein. Of a few hundred thousand distinct CDR3 sequences in the sample, approximately 33% were seen once. This CDR3 has 15 residues. V was shortened by 5 bases and J by 3 bases, with 17 bases between the two germline ends. Per germline, CDR1 SGHTA and CDR2 FQGNSA. General observations from the study: CD8+ Simpson's diversity did not differ significantly between patients and controls. Patients and controls shared over 25 CD8+ CDR3 sequences.

This clonotype was recorded at least ten times. Its antigen is unknown. Sequencing involved patients with CD8+CD57+ cell expansion previously shown by flow cytometry. With no exception, the patients had severe acquired aplastic anemia. Specimen: sorted CD4+, CD8+, or CD8+CD57+ T cells (not recorded which) from PBMCs. This chain joins TRBV7-2 and TRBJ2-7; possible D gene TRBD2, 5 bases. This sequence was found in a human donor with aplastic anemia. The CDR3 region is CASSNKGAPNYEQYF. The CDR3 nucleotides read TGTGCCAGCAGCAACAAGGGAGCACCGAACTACGAGCAGTACTTC.